This T cell receptor beta chain was identified in a study of shared clonotypes between healthy human individuals. Study-wide background: Three CD4 naive, three CD4 memory, two CD8 naive and one CD8 memory plate were used per donor. Findings and caveats of the study: Researchers found naive subsets generally carried larger estimated richness than memory subsets. Only blood was sampled; tissue repertoires likely differ.

Of note for this clone: Its specificity is unknown.

The CDR3 contains 15 residues. Germline V lookup: CDR1 MNHNS, CDR2 SASEGT. V was clipped by 3 bases and J by 3 bases, with 12 bases between them. CD8 cells classed as naive were CD45RO-negative and positively selected for CCR7, excluding terminally differentiated effector memory CD45RA+ cells. Sequencing was performed with immunoSEQ multiplex PCR; in TCRdb, only in-frame clones are kept and a portion is missing. The data contain 2 million to 2.5 million clones, 85% to 95% of them singletons. The chain recombines TRBV6-1 with TRBJ2-1, with D possibly TRBD1 on 7 matching bases. The sequenced material came from naive CD8+ T cells from PBMCs. The receptor comes from a man between 18 and 35 years old in good health. Some clones in this sample may be carry-over from other donors' samples. CDR3 residues: CASSDPQGGYNEQFF. CDR3 nucleotides: TGTGCCAGCAGTGACCCTCAGGGGGGCTACAATGAGCAGTTCTTC.